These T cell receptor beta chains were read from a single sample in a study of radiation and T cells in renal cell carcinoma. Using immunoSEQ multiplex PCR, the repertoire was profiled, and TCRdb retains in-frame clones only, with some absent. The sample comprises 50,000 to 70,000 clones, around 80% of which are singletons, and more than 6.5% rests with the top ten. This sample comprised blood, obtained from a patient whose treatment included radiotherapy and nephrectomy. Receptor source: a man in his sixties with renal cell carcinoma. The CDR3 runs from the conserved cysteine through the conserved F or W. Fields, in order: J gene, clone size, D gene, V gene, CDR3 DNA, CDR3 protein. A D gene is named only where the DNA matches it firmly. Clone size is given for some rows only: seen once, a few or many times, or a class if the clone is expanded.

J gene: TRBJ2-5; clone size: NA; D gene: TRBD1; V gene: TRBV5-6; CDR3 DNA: TGTGCCAGCAGCTTGGGGGGACAGGGAGGGGGAGAGACCCAGTACTTC; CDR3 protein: CASSLGGQGGGETQYF
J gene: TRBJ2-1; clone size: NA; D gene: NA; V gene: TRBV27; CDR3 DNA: TGTGCCAGCAGTCCCCCGCCTTGGCGGGCGGGACACAGCTCCTACAATGAGCAGTTCTTC; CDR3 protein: CASSPPPWRAGHSSYNEQFF
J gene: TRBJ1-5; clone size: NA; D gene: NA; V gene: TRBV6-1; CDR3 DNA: TGTGCCAGCAGTGAGGCAGGGGCCCATCAGCCCCAGCATTTT; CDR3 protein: CASSEAGAHQPQHF
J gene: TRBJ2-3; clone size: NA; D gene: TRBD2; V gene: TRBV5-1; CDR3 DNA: TGCGCCAGCAGCTTGGTGGGGACTAGCGGGCCTACTAGCACAGATACGCAGTATTTT; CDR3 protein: CASSLVGTSGPTSTDTQYF
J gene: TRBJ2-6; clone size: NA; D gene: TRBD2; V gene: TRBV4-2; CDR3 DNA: TGTGCCAGCAGCCAAGATTTCCTAGCGGGACCAGTGTCTGGGGCCAACGTCCTGACTTTC; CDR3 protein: CASSQDFLAGPVSGANVLTF
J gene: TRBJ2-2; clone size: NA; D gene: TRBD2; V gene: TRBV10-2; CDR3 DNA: TGCGCCAGCAGTGAACTCGGACTAGCGGGGGGGACGAGGGCCGGGGAGCTGTTTTTT; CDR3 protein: CASSELGLAGGTRAGELFF
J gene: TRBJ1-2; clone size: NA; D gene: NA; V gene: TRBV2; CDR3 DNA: TGTGCCAGCATCGAAGGGGACCCAGGGTACTATGGCTACACCTTC; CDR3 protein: CASIEGDPGYYGYTF
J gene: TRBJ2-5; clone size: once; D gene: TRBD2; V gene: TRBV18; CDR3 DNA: TGTGCCAGCTCTCCCAATAGCGGGAGGAACCAAGAGACCCAGTACTTC; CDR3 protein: CASSPNSGRNQETQYF
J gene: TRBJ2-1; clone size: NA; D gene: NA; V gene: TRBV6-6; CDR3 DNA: TGTGCCAGCTTACTGGGCTTCTACAATGAGCAGTTCTTC; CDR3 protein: CASLLGFYNEQFF
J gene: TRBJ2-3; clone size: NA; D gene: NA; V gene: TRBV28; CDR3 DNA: TGTGCCAGCAGTTTCGGCTTCAGTCCGGATACGCAGTATTTT; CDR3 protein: CASSFGFSPDTQYF
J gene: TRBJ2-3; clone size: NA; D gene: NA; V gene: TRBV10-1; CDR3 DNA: TGCGCCAGCAGTCTATTCAGGGCAGATACGCAGTATTTT; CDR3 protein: CASSLFRADTQYF
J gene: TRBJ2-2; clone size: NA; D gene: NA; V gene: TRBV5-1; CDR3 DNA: TGCGCCAGCAGCTTGAGGGCGGTGAACACCGGGGAGCTGTTTTTT; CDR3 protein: CASSLRAVNTGELFF
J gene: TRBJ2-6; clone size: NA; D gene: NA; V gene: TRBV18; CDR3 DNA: TGTGCCAGCTCAGATACACAGGGTACTGGGGCCAACGTCCTGACTTTC; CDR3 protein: CASSDTQGTGANVLTF
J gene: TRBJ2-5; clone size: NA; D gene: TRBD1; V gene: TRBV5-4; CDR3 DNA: TGTGCCAGCAGCCGCCCAATTCCGGGACAGGGCCAAGAGACCCAGTACTTC; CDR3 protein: CASSRPIPGQGQETQYF
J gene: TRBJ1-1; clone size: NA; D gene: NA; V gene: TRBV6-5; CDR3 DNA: TGTGCCAGCAGCCCCGTTCCCAAAGCTTTCTTT; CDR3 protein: CASSPVPKAFF
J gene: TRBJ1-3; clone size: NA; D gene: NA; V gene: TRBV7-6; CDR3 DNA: TGTGCCAGCAGCGCCGAGAGCCACTCTGGAAACACCATATATTTT; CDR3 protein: CASSAESHSGNTIYF
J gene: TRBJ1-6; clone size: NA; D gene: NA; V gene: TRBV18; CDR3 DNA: TGTGCCAGCTCACCACTCTCCCCGACGGGCACCTATAATTCACCCCTCCACTTT; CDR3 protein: CASSPLSPTGTYNSPLHF
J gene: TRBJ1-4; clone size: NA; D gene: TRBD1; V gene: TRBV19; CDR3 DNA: TGTGCCAGTAGTATCGGGGCAGGGGGTGAGGAAAAACTGTTTTTT; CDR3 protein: CASSIGAGGEEKLFF
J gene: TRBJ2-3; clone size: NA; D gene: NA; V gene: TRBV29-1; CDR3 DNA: TGCAGCGTTGAAGATGATGTCCGAACTACCCCAGATACGCAGTATTTT; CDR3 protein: CSVEDDVRTTPDTQYF
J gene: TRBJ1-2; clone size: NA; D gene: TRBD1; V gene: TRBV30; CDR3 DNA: TGTGCCTGGAGGGGACAGGGCAACTATGGCTACACCTTC; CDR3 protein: CAWRGQGNYGYTF
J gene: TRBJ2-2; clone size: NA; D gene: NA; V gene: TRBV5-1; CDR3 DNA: TGCGCCAGCAGCTTGTATGACTACTCAACCGGGGAGCTGTTTTTT; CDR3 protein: CASSLYDYSTGELFF
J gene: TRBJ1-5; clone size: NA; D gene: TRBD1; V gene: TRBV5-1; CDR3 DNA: TGCGCCAGCAGCTGGACAGGGTTCGGCAATCAGCCCCAGCATTTT; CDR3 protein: CASSWTGFGNQPQHF